This T cell receptor (beta chain) was retrieved from a study of blood T cells in healthy people across ages. The authors ran a second PCR of roughly 6 to 12 cycles using a sample-barcoded 5' primer and a J-beta primer mix. MiXCR, run by TCRdb on the 5' RACE reads, gives a single entry per CDR3 protein. The sample includes hundreds of thousands of distinct CDR3 sequences, 40% to 50% of them seen just once. The V gene end was trimmed by 5 bases and the J gene end by 7 bases; junction bases not matched to a gene: 11. Germline CDR1 is SGHTA and CDR2 is FQGNSA. CDR3 length equals 15 residues. V usage is TRBV7-2 and J usage is TRBJ1-2, with TRBD1 identical over 9 bases. The TCR sequence derives from a man in his 60s in good health. The source material was blood. CDR3: CASSGSGTGSRGYTF. CDR3 DNA: TGTGCCAGCAGCGGTTCCGGGACAGGGAGTCGTGGCTACACCTTC. The variable domain in full, completed from reference TRBV7-2 and TRBJ1-2, reads GAGVSQSPSNKVTEKGKDVELRCDPISGHTALYWYRQSLGQGLEFLIYFQGNSAPDKSGLPSDRFSAERTGGSVSTLTIQRTQQEDSAVYLCASSGSGTGSRGYTFGSGTRLTVV.